This paragraph reports one TCR beta chain. Its antigen remains unidentified. One entry per CDR3 protein, without DNA, is what TCRdb gives after re-calling the 5' RACE reads. The sample data list some 150,000 distinct CDR3 sequences. A roughly 2.5 ml blood sample was drawn per donor. These data are taken from a study of monozygotic twins with inflammatory bowel disease. This CDR3 has 16 amino acids. CDR1 and CDR2 (germline): SGHDN, FVKESK. Study-level findings and limits: Immunosuppressive treatments differing between patients may have added repertoire variability. Twin pairs that were concordant did not differ from discordant pairs in repertoire similarity, possibly from limited power.

The rearrangement uses TRBV14 and TRBJ2-5; the TRBD1 assignment by TCRdb is unverifiable without DNA. This clonotype was obtained from a human donor with ulcerative colitis or Crohn's disease, or a healthy co-twin of an affected twin (not recorded which). Sequenced material: blood. The CDR3: CASSRRSGTSEETQYF.